Below are 26 T cell receptor beta chains sequenced from a single sample in a study of OX40 agonist ivuxolimab in advanced cancers. Assay: immunoSEQ multiplex PCR; the TCRdb copy retains only in-frame clones and omits some. The data show 70,000 or so clones, approximately 90% seen once. The sequences come from CD4+ or CD8+ T cells sorted from blood, collected in a trial of the OX40 agonist ivuxolimab. The receptor set was obtained from an adult with an advanced solid tumor such as melanoma, head and neck, liver or kidney cancer.

The chain links TRBV9 to TRBJ2-5; D gene uncertain. This CDR3 has 15 amino acids. V was shortened by 0 bases and J by 5 bases, with 14 bases between the two germline ends. Germline loops: CDR1 SGDLS, CDR2 YYNGEE. The CDR3 reads CASSVGNLPGETQYF. CDR3 nucleotide sequence: TGTGCCAGCAGCGTAGGGAACTTACCGGGTGAGACCCAGTACTTC.

The rearrangement uses TRBV5-1 and TRBJ2-1, with 9 bases lining up with TRBD2. J lost 5 bases, V lost 0 bases, and 6 bases had no gene match. The CDR3 runs to 16 residues. The germline CDR1 and CDR2 sequences are SGHRS and YFSETQ. In DNA form, the CDR3 reads TGCGCCAGCAGCTTGGGGGGGCTAGCGGGAAACAATGAGCAGTTCTTC. Amino acids: CASSLGGLAGNNEQFF.

The chain uses TRBV18 and TRBJ2-5; TRBD1 matches 7 bases. Losses at the gene ends were 2 bases for V and 4 bases for J; bases not matched to a gene: 4. This CDR3 has 14 residues. Germline CDR1 KGHSH, CDR2 LQKENI. Written as DNA, the CDR3 is TGTGCCAGCTCACCAACAGGGGTGGGAGAGACCCAGTACTTC. As protein: CASSPTGVGETQYF.

The chain has TRBV11-2 and TRBJ2-5; 7 bases fit TRBD2. Trimming removed 1 base from V and 5 bases from J; junction bases left unmatched: 4. The CDR3 has 14 amino acids. Germline CDR1 reads SGHAT; CDR2 reads FQNNGV. CDR3 region: CASSLAGGSETQYF. DNA for the CDR3: TGTGCCAGCAGCTTAGCGGGAGGTTCGGAGACCCAGTACTTC.

J is TRBJ1-1 and V is TRBV4-3; a possible D gene is TRBD1 (6 bases). Germline CDR1 is LGHNA and CDR2 is YSLEER. The V end lost 1 base, the J end lost 3 bases, and 15 bases lay between the germline ends. The length of the CDR3 is 16 residues. Here the CDR3 reads CASSQVWGQWDTEAFF. In nucleotides, the CDR3 is TGCGCCAGCAGCCAAGTTTGGGGGCAATGGGACACTGAAGCTTTCTTT.

The rearrangement uses TRBV19 and TRBJ1-1; D is ambiguous. This CDR3 region has 15 residues. Trimming took 10 bases from V and 3 from J, leaving 21 bases between them. The germline CDR1 and CDR2 sequences are LNHDA and SQIVND (reference sequence). The CDR3 sequence: CATRRRPPPDTEAFF. In DNA form, the CDR3 reads TGTGCCACTCGCCGGCGCCCCCCACCGGACACTGAAGCTTTCTTT.

The chain couples TRBV7-2 to TRBJ1-2; D is uncertain. V lost 7 bases and J lost 2, with 14 bases in between. The CDR3 totals 14 residues. Germline assignment: CDR1 SGHTA and CDR2 FQGNSA. For the CDR3, the DNA is TGTGCCAGCACCCCCGCGAGAGTGAACTATGGCTACACCTTC. Amino acids: CASTPARVNYGYTF.

The chain links TRBV28 to TRBJ1-1, with D tentatively TRBD1 (5 bases). There are 15 residues in the CDR3. Per germline, CDR1 MDHEN and CDR2 SYDVKM. V was pared by 3 bases and J by 4 bases, with 15 bases between. CDR3 sequence (DNA): TGTGCCAGCAGTTTGTTCCAGGGTTTAAGCACTGAAGCTTTCTTT. It encodes CASSLFQGLSTEAFF.

This clone came up a few times. In DNA form, the CDR3 reads TGTGCCAGTAGTACCCAAGCGGGGGGTCACAGTGAGCAGTTCTTC. Encoded protein: CASSTQAGGHSEQFF. The chain couples TRBV19 to TRBJ2-1; 9 bases fit TRBD2. There are 15 residues in the CDR3. Germline V gives CDR1 LNHDA, CDR2 SQIVND (reference sequence). The V segment lost 4 bases and the J segment 9 bases; nucleotides outside the gene matches: 10.

This chain uses TRBV5-1 with TRBJ1-4; the D gene is possibly TRBD1 (5 bases). V was shortened by 4 bases and J by 7 bases, with 14 bases between the two germline ends. The CDR3 has 14 amino acids. Germline V CDR1 and CDR2: SGHRS, YFSETQ. The CDR3 is CASSPGQGREKLFF. The DNA for the CDR3 is TGCGCCAGCAGCCCCGGGCAGGGTCGTGAAAAACTGTTTTTT.

V usage is TRBV6-1 and J usage is TRBJ2-1; possible D gene TRBD2, 5 bases. From germline, CDR1 is MNHNS and CDR2 SASEGT. CDR3 length equals 15 residues. Trimming left V 6 bases short and J 0 bases short, with 12 bases between. DNA for the CDR3: TGTGCCAGCAGCCAGGAGGCCGGCTCCTACAATGAGCAGTTCTTC. Translated: CASSQEAGSYNEQFF.

The rearrangement links TRBV28 to TRBJ2-2; D is undetermined. Germline lookup yields CDR1 MDHEN and CDR2 SYDVKM. There are 15 residues in the CDR3. Trimming stripped 4 bases from V and 0 bases from J, with 9 bases between. CDR3 region: CASSSHTPNTGELFF. The DNA of the CDR3 is TGTGCCAGCAGTTCCCATACACCGAACACCGGGGAGCTGTTTTTT.

The gene calls are TRBV2 and TRBJ1-2; D is unclear. The CDR3 has 13 amino acids. The germline V gene encodes CDR1 SNHLY and CDR2 FYNNEI. Trimming took 7 bases from V and 3 from J, leaving 12 bases between them. DNA for the CDR3: TGTGCCAGCACCCTTGAGGAGGACTATGGCTACACCTTC. This codes for CASTLEEDYGYTF.

V gene TRBV11-2 combines with J gene TRBJ2-1; D call uncertain. The ends were cut back, 0 bases at V and 10 bases at J, with 10 bases in the middle. The CDR3 spans 13 residues. CDR1 SGHAT and CDR2 FQNNGV come from the germline V gene. CDR3 sequence reads: CASSLDEVREQFF. The CDR3 coding sequence is TGTGCCAGCAGCTTAGATGAGGTGAGGGAGCAGTTCTTC.

This clone was observed a single time. V gene TRBV6-1 combines with J gene TRBJ2-3; D remains ambiguous. The CDR3 is 13 residues long. Trimming left V 0 bases short and J 2 bases short, with 3 bases between. Germline lookup yields CDR1 MNHNS and CDR2 SASEGT. The CDR3 protein is CASSEASTDTQYF. CDR3 coding DNA: TGTGCCAGCAGTGAAGCCTCCACAGATACGCAGTATTTT.

The V gene is TRBV2, the J gene TRBJ1-2; no definite D call. V was shortened by 10 bases and J by 6 bases, with 18 bases between the two germline ends. The germline V gene encodes CDR1 SNHLY and CDR2 FYNNEI. This CDR3 spans 13 amino acids. The CDR3 DNA is TGTGCCACCTGGCTTAGCCTTAGGGATGGCTACACCTTC. It codes for CATWLSLRDGYTF.

The chain is built from TRBV27 and TRBJ1-2; D ambiguous. CDR1 and CDR2 (germline): MNHEY, SMNVEV (reference sequence). V lost 3 bases, J lost 3 bases, and 14 bases lay in between. The CDR3 has 15 amino acids. The CDR3 sequence is CASSLGQNRDYGYTF. CDR3 nucleotide sequence: TGTGCCAGCAGTTTGGGCCAGAATCGTGACTATGGCTACACCTTC.

The chain couples TRBV2 to TRBJ2-1, with D possibly TRBD1 on 8 matching bases. Trimming removed 7 bases at V and 2 bases at J, with 18 bases between. The CDR3 has 16 residues. Germline V CDR1 and CDR2: SNHLY, FYNNEI. CDR3 in amino acids: CASTLGGTGAYNEQFF. The CDR3 DNA reads TGTGCCAGCACCCTGGGGGGGACAGGAGCCTACAATGAGCAGTTCTTC.

This chain uses TRBV28 with TRBJ1-1, with a weak D call TRBD1 (5 bases). The CDR3 contains 15 residues. Trimming took 6 bases from V and 3 from J, leaving 17 bases between them. Per germline, CDR1 MDHEN and CDR2 SYDVKM. CDR3 sequence (DNA): TGTGCCAGCAGGACACGACCCCGGGGGGACACTGAAGCTTTCTTT. This gives the protein CASRTRPRGDTEAFF.

CDR3 DNA: TGTGCCAGCAGTGTGGGGACAGTCTACAATGAGCAGTTCTTC. Amino acids: CASSVGTVYNEQFF. This chain links TRBV2 with TRBJ2-1; TRBD1 agrees at 7 bases. The V gene's germline CDR1 is SNHLY and CDR2 FYNNEI. With V trimmed by 4 bases and J by 3 bases, 3 bases remained unmatched. This CDR3 is 14 amino acids long.

This clone came up once. The chain links TRBV11-2 to TRBJ2-1; tentatively, D is TRBD1 (5 bases). CDR1 is SGHAT and CDR2 is FQNNGV in the germline V gene. Trimming took 4 bases from V and 8 from J, leaving 18 bases between them. This CDR3 contains 15 residues. This CDR3 reads CASSWDGALQDEQFF. CDR3 DNA: TGTGCCAGCAGCTGGGATGGGGCCCTCCAGGATGAGCAGTTCTTC.

The genes are TRBV9 and TRBJ2-7; weak D call: TRBD2 (5 bases). This CDR3 has 14 residues. V lost 2 bases and J lost 5, with 14 bases in between. Germline loops: CDR1 SGDLS, CDR2 YYNGEE. The CDR3 bases are TGTGCCAGCAGCGTCGCTCCTTTTAGCGACGAGCAGTACTTC. Protein: CASSVAPFSDEQYF.

The chain combines TRBV6-5 with TRBJ1-1; TRBD1 matches at 7 bases. The CDR3 totals 14 residues. Germline V lookup: CDR1 MNHEY, CDR2 SVGAGI. The ends lost 7 bases at V and 1 base at J; junction bases unmatched: 6. The CDR3 DNA is TGTGCCAGCATGACAGGGAGTAGGAACACTGAAGCTTTCTTT. Its protein is CASMTGSRNTEAFF.

The chain joins TRBV2 to TRBJ2-1, with 7 bases fitting TRBD2. J lost 7 bases, V lost 3 bases, and 12 bases had no gene match. The CDR3 length is 16 residues. From germline, CDR1 is SNHLY and CDR2 FYNNEI. The DNA of the CDR3 is TGTGCCAGCAGTGATTCCGTGGGAGGGCCGTGGAATGAGCAGTTCTTC. It specifies CASSDSVGGPWNEQFF.

V gene TRBV29-1 combines with J gene TRBJ1-5; unclear D gene. The CDR3 runs 14 residues. Trimming removed 6 bases from V and 1 base from J, with 13 bases in between. The germline CDR1 and CDR2 sequences are SQVTM and ANQGSEA. Here the CDR3 reads CSVATGSSNQPQHF. The DNA for the CDR3 is TGCAGCGTAGCAACGGGTTCAAGCAATCAGCCCCAGCATTTT.

V is TRBV7-7 and J is TRBJ2-1; D might be TRBD2 (6 bases). The germline gives CDR1 SSHAT, CDR2 FNYEAQ (reference sequence). V was clipped by 6 bases and J by 9 bases, with 12 bases between them. The CDR3 length is 12 residues. CDR3 residues: CASSTQEGEQFF. As DNA, the CDR3 is TGTGCCAGCAGTACCCAGGAGGGTGAGCAGTTCTTC. The full variable domain, in which reference TRBV7-7 and TRBJ2-1 provide the parts outside the CDR3, is GAGVSQSPRYKVTKRGQDVTLRCDPISSHATLYWYQQALGQGPEFLTYFNYEAQPDKSGLPSDRFSAERPEGSISTLTIQRTEQRDSAMYRCASSTQEGEQFFGPGTRLTVL.